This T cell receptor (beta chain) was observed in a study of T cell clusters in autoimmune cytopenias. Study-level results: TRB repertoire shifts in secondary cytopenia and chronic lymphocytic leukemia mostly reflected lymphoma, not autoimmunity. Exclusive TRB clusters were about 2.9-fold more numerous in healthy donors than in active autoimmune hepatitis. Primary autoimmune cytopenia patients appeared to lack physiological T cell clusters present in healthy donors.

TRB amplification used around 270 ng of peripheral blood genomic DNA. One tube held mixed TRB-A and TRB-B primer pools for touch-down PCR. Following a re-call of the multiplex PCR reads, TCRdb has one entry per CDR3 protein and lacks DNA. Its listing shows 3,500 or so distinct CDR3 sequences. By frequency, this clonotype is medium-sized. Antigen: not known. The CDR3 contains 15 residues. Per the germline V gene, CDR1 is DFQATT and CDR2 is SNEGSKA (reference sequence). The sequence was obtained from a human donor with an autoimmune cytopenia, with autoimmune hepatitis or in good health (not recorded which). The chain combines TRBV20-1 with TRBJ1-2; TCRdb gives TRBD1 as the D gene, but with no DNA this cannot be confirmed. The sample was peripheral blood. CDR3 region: CSARKGAGEGDGYTF.